Included here is one T cell receptor beta chain sequence, with context. This clone was counted a single time. The antigen it binds to is not known. It has no much larger one-base neighbor in the sample; base qualities were not kept. This record belongs to a study of blood T cell repertoires in COVID-19 (TCRdb year 2020). Notes on the research overall: Samples covering the acute and convalescent phases of COVID-19 were provided by collaborators in the United States, Italy and Spain. The material from the prospective study consisted of cDNA or gDNA derived from T cells, B-cell-depleted T cells, or PBMCs. Deeply sampled blood TCRbeta repertoires from subjects exposed to, actively infected with, or recovered from COVID-19 were included in the dataset. The repertoires were made available in a free public database intended to serve as a resource for research on the immune response to SARS-CoV-2. Samples were obtained from the ongoing ImmuneRACE study (first 160 participants) and from roughly 1,300 subjects provided by 6 global collaborators. A de-identified subject ID, COVID-19 status, age in years and sex were almost always included in the sample metadata. Where available, HLA class I and class II types were taken from metadata supplied by the sample provider and were not determined by assay-based typing. The study at large found these results: How much clinical and demographic metadata was included differed by source and by participant, and the metadata was provided uncurated.

Participants in the prospective study were enrolled through a virtual design, were aged roughly 18 to 100 years, and lived in roughly 24 United States geographic areas. In the prospective study, participants were assigned to cohorts based on the clinical history participants reported in a screening survey and a study questionnaire. A participant counted as exposed if, within 2 weeks of entering the study, that participant had been in contact with someone who had a PCR-confirmed or clinician-diagnosed COVID-19 case. In the prospective study, whole blood, serum and a nasopharyngeal or oropharyngeal swab were collected from each participant by mobile phlebotomists. Over a roughly 2-month period, participants in the prospective study had the option of providing additional blood draws and questionnaires. Before DNA extraction, prospective study blood samples were shipped either frozen or at room temperature.

TCRbeta CDR3 regions were amplified from genomic DNA using the immunoSEQ Assay, a bias-controlled multiplex PCR. Per the source publication's procedure: Within the assay, amplification of reference gene primers was used to estimate how many nucleated cells each sample contained. Sequence reads were collapsed and filtered to measure the absolute abundance of every unique TCRbeta CDR3 rearrangement. For each sample, productive Simpson clonality was calculated as the square root of Simpson's diversity index over productive rearrangements. The source is immuneACCESS, and TCRdb retained only in-frame sequences with V and J called. Part of the clones is not carried over; for the studies checked, unresolved V genes explain less than half of this, and the remainder is unexplained. V and J calls and clone size are those listed in that table; D and trimming were worked out from the DNA. The sample data list about 180,000 clones, and about 80% of these were observed just once. About 15% of the sample comes from the top ten.

CDR1 ENHRY and CDR2 SYGVKD are derived from the germline V gene. Inclusive of the bounding cysteine and phenylalanine, the CDR3 is 14 residues long. The DNA shown is the 42-base CDR3, in frame from base 1. The trim is 6 bases for V and 0 bases for J, with a gap of 12 bases between the germline ends. This TCR was recovered from a man in his fifties or sixties who had been exposed to COVID-19. The chain is assembled from TRBV10-3 and TRBJ2-7; a weak D assignment points to TRBD2 (5 bases agree). The sample taken for sequencing was PBMCs or T cells enriched from blood (not recorded which). The bases are TGTGCCATCAGAGAGAGCGGATTCTCCTACGAGCAGTACTTC. Its protein reads: CAIRESGFSYEQYF.